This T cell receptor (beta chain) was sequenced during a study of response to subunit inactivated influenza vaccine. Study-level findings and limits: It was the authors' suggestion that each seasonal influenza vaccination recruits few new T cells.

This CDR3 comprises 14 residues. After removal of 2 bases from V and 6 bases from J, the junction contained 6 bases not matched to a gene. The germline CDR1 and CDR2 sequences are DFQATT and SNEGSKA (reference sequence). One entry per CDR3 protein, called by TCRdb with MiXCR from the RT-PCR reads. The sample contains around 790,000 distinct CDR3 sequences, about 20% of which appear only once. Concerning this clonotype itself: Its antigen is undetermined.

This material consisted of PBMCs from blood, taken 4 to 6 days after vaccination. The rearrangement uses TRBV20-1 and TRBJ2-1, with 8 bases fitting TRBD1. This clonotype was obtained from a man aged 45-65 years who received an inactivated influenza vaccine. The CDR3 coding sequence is TGCAGTGCTAGACAGGGGGCAACAGGCAATGAGCAGTTCTTC. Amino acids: CSARQGATGNEQFF.